Below are 17 T cell receptor beta chains sequenced from a single sample in a study of T cells in tuberculosis. TCRdb keeps only in-frame clones here, not all; method: immunoSEQ multiplex PCR. This sample has 37,000 or so clones; about 94% occur once, and the top ten carry 12%. The sequencing input was PBMCs. Receptor source: a donor under 30 with latent tuberculosis or without tuberculosis infection. Some clones in this sample may be carry-over from other donors' samples.

The chain recombines TRBV5-1 with TRBJ1-4; 12 bases fit TRBD1. CDR3 length: 20 residues. V lost 0 bases to trimming and J lost 3 bases; unmatched junction nucleotides: 12. Looked up from germline, CDR1 is SGHRS and CDR2 is YFSETQ. CDR3 region: CASSLDWRDRGRTANEKLFF. For the CDR3, the DNA is TGCGCCAGCAGCTTGGACTGGCGGGACAGGGGGCGGACGGCTAATGAAAAACTGTTTTTT.

The chain couples TRBV30 to TRBJ1-4, with 8 bases that match TRBD1. With 2 bases clipped from V and 8 bases from J, the junction kept 13 bases outside the gene matches. The CDR3 loop spans 16 amino acids. Germline V gives CDR1 GTSNPN, CDR2 SVGIG (reference sequence). The CDR3 bases are TGTGCCTGGAGTTCAGAAATCGGGACAGGAGGGGAAAAACTGTTTTTT. This gives the protein CAWSSEIGTGGEKLFF.

The rearrangement joins TRBV6-1 to TRBJ1-3; perhaps TRBD1 as D (5 bases). Germline V lookup: CDR1 MNHNS, CDR2 SASEGT. The germline V and J ends were trimmed by 8 bases and 3 bases, with 11 bases remaining between them. There are 13 residues in the CDR3. The CDR3 is CASFQGFGNTIYF. The CDR3 nucleotides read TGTGCCAGCTTCCAGGGATTTGGAAACACCATATATTTT.

The rearrangement joins TRBV29-1 to TRBJ2-1; weak D call: TRBD2 (6 bases). Trimming removed 7 bases at V and 7 bases at J, with 17 bases between. CDR1 and CDR2 (germline): SQVTM, ANQGSEA. CDR3 size: 13 residues. CDR3 sequence reads: CSAYHGGNNEQFF. The DNA for the CDR3 is TGCAGCGCCTACCATGGGGGGAATAATGAGCAGTTCTTC.

The genes are TRBV11-2 and TRBJ1-6; 8 bases match TRBD1. This CDR3 is built from 16 residues. The V gene's germline CDR1 is SGHAT and CDR2 FQNNGV. J lost 11 bases, V lost 1 base, and 10 bases had no gene match. CDR3 sequence reads: CASSLAWTGKRTPLHF. The DNA of the CDR3 is TGTGCCAGCAGCTTAGCCTGGACAGGGAAGAGGACACCCCTCCACTTT.

The chain couples TRBV7-2 to TRBJ1-5, with no clear D. CDR1 SGHTA and CDR2 FQGNSA come from the germline V gene. V dropped 2 bases and J dropped 4 bases, with 12 bases sitting between them. This CDR3 is built from 15 residues. Here the CDR3 reads CASSLQQQSNQPQHF. The CDR3 DNA sequence: TGTGCCAGCAGCTTACAACAGCAAAGTAATCAGCCCCAGCATTTT.

The chain uses TRBV7-2 and TRBJ2-7; D unclear. The CDR3 totals 13 residues. Trimming shortened V by 1 base and J by 4 bases, and 8 bases separated the two germline ends. Germline values: CDR1 SGHTA, CDR2 FQGNSA. The CDR3 sequence is CASSLGHGYEQYF. In DNA, the CDR3 is TGTGCCAGCAGCTTAGGACACGGATACGAGCAGTACTTC.

This sequence joins TRBV7-9 and TRBJ2-7; the D gene is possibly TRBD1 (6 bases). The germline V gene encodes CDR1 SEHNR and CDR2 FQNEAQ (reference sequence). The CDR3 has 13 residues. Trimming cost V 11 bases and J 0 bases, with 14 bases left between them. This chain's CDR3 is CASQGPFSYEQYF. CDR3 nucleotide sequence: TGTGCCTCACAGGGTCCTTTCTCCTACGAGCAGTACTTC.

The V gene is TRBV27, the J gene TRBJ1-6; 9 bases are shared with TRBD1. This CDR3 spans 15 amino acids. CDR1 MNHEY and CDR2 SMNVEV come from the germline V gene (reference sequence). V gave up 2 bases and J gave up 6 bases; unmatched junction bases: 2. The CDR3 sequence is CASSLGTGINSPLHF. The CDR3 bases are TGTGCCAGCAGTTTAGGGACAGGGATTAATTCACCCCTCCACTTT.

The V gene is TRBV27, the J gene TRBJ2-3; 11 nucleotides align to TRBD2. V lost 8 bases and J lost 2; bases outside the gene matches: 15. Germline V gives CDR1 MNHEY, CDR2 SMNVEV (reference sequence). The CDR3 is made up of 18 amino acids. CDR3 loop: CASSEDPGTSGHTDTQYF. In nucleotides, the CDR3 is TGTGCCAGCTCCGAGGATCCCGGGACTAGCGGACACACAGATACGCAGTATTTT.

This chain connects TRBV11-2 to TRBJ1-2, with a tentative D call TRBD1 (5 bases). V gave up 1 base and J gave up 6 bases, with 9 bases separating them. Germline lookup yields CDR1 SGHAT and CDR2 FQNNGV. There are 13 residues in the CDR3. The CDR3 DNA is TGTGCCAGCAGCTTAGGGGCAGGGAATGGCTACACCTTC. The encoded protein is CASSLGAGNGYTF.

The V call is TRBV5-6, the J call TRBJ1-5; the D is unclear. V was pared by 1 base and J by 7 bases, with 6 bases between. The CDR3 totals 12 residues. Germline-derived CDR1 and CDR2 are SGHDT and YYEEEE. The CDR3 DNA reads TGTGCCAGCAGCTTGTCTAGCCAGCCCCAGCATTTT. It translates to CASSLSSQPQHF.

J is TRBJ2-3 and V is TRBV6-5; TRBD1 might be the D (7 bases). CDR3 length equals 14 residues. Germline V gives CDR1 MNHEY, CDR2 SVGAGI. V shed 6 bases and J shed 4 bases, with 14 bases lying between them. In DNA form, the CDR3 reads TGTGCCAGCAGCTCGACAGGGAGGTCAGATACGCAGTATTTT. Its translation: CASSSTGRSDTQYF.

The J gene is TRBJ1-1, the V gene TRBV6-5, with 7 bases that match TRBD1. Germline V lookup: CDR1 MNHEY, CDR2 SVGAGI. Losses at the gene ends were 5 bases for V and 0 bases for J; bases not matched to a gene: 3. There are 14 residues in the CDR3. CDR3 residues: CASSTTGMNTEAFF. Written as DNA, the CDR3 is TGTGCCAGCAGTACGACAGGGATGAACACTGAAGCTTTCTTT.

V is TRBV5-1 and J is TRBJ1-2; TRBD1 might be the D (5 bases). V was clipped by 2 bases and J by 4 bases, with 12 bases between them. The CDR3 runs 14 residues. CDR1 and CDR2 (germline): SGHRS, YFSETQ. Here the CDR3 DNA reads TGCGCCAGCAGCTTACTTCAGGGAAGCTATGGCTACACCTTC. It translates to CASSLLQGSYGYTF. Combining the CDR3 with reference TRBV5-1 and TRBJ1-2 gives the whole variable domain KAGVTQTPRYLIKTRGQQVTLSCSPISGHRSVSWYQQTPGQGLQFLFEYFSETQRNKGNFPGRFSGRQFSNSRSEMNVSTLELGDSALYLCASSLLQGSYGYTFGSGTRLTVV.

The chain uses TRBV15 and TRBJ2-5; 10 bases fit TRBD2. The V segment lost 2 bases and the J segment 5 bases; nucleotides outside the gene matches: 14. From germline, CDR1 is LNHNV and CDR2 YYDKDF (reference sequence). The CDR3 totals 18 residues. Here the CDR3 reads CATSRYHGLAVSGETQYF. CDR3 DNA sequence: TGTGCCACCAGCAGATACCACGGACTAGCGGTTAGTGGGGAGACCCAGTACTTC.

The V call is TRBV11-3, the J call TRBJ2-7; 7 bases match TRBD1. Germline CDR1 is SGHNT and CDR2 is YENEEA. Trimming took 5 bases from V and 3 from J; bases not matched to a gene: 4. The CDR3 totals 13 residues. The CDR3 DNA is TGTGCCAGCAGCCTCGGACAGGACTACGAGCAGTACTTC. It is translated as CASSLGQDYEQYF. The complete variable domain, with remaining parts taken from reference TRBV11-3 and TRBJ2-7, reads EAGVVQSPRYKIIEKKQPVAFWCNPISGHNTLYWYLQNLGQGPELLIRYENEEAVDDSQLPKDRFSAERLKGVDSTLKIQPAELGDSAVYLCASSLGQDYEQYFGPGTRLTVT.